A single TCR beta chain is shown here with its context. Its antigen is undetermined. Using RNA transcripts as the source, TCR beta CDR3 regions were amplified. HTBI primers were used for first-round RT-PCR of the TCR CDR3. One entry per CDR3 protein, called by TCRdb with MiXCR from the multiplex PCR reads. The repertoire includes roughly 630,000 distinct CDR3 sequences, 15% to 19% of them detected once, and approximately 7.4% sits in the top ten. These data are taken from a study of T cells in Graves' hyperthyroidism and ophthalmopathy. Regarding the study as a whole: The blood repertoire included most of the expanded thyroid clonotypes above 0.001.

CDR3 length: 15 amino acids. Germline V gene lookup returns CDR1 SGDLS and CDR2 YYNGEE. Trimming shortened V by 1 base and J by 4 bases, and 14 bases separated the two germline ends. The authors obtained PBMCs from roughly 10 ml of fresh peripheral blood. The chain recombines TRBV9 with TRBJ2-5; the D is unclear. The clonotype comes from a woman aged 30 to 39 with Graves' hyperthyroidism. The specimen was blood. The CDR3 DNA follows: TGTGCCAGCAGCGTAAAGGGTGGGTGGGGAGAGACCCAGTACTTC. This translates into CASSVKGGWGETQYF. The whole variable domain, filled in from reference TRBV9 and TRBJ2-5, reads DSGVTQTPKHLITATGQRVTLRCSPRSGDLSVYWYQQSLDQGLQFLIQYYNGEERAKGNILERFSAQQFPDLHSELNLSSLELGDSALYFCASSVKGGWGETQYFGPGTRLLVL.